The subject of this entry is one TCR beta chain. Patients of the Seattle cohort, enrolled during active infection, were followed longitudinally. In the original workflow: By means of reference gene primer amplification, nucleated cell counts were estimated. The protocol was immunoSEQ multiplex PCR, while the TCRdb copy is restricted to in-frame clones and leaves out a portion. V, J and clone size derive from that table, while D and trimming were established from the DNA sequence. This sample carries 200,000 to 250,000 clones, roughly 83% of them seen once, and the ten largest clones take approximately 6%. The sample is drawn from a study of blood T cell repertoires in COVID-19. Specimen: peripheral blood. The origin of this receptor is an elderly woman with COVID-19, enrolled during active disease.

CDR3: CASSVGWGPGGNTIYF. CDR3 DNA sequence: TGTGCCAGCAGCGTCGGGTGGGGGCCTGGGGGAAACACCATATATTTT. V usage is TRBV7-2 and J usage is TRBJ1-3, with TRBD1 as a possible D gene (6 bases). The CDR3 sequence is 16 residues long. V lost 5 bases to trimming and J lost 4 bases, with 18 bases between them. CDR1 is SGHTA, CDR2 FQGNSA, per germline. The full variable domain, with the rest looked up from reference TRBV7-2 and TRBJ1-3, is GAGVSQSPSNKVTEKGKDVELRCDPISGHTALYWYRQSLGQGLEFLIYFQGNSAPDKSGLPSDRFSAERTGGSVSTLTIQRTQQEDSAVYLCASSVGWGPGGNTIYFGEGSWLTVV.